This T cell receptor beta chain was sequenced in a study of blood T cell dynamics during melanoma immunotherapy. Study summary: Metastatic melanoma patients received first-line pembrolizumab or nivolumab plus ipilimumab.

Only one count was recorded for this clone. Its antigen is still unknown. Profiled with immunoSEQ multiplex PCR; TCRdb holds only in-frame clones, not every one. The sample lists about 7,300 clones; roughly 86% were seen once. General study results and limits: The study could not tell melanoma-specific clones from general immune activation.

The CDR3 consists of 15 residues. Time point noted: week 3, after first cycle of checkpoint inhibitor. Disease control meant complete response, partial response or stable disease at 12 weeks. The clonotype originates from a human donor with melanoma. The starting material was blood, obtained from a patient treated with checkpoint blockade. The chain has TRBV21-1 and TRBJ1-3. TRBV21-1 is classified as a pseudogene. This CDR3 reads CASSKSRCSGNTIYF. CDR3 DNA sequence: TGTGCCAGCAGCAAATCCCGATGCTCTGGAAACACCATATATTTT.